This T cell receptor beta chain is drawn from a study of spatial heterogeneity in lung cancer. This clonotype was detected ten times or more. Its target is not known. V shed 6 bases, J shed 6 bases, and the junction held 10 bases outside the gene matches. The CDR3 extends over 15 amino acids. Looked up from germline, CDR1 is SEHNR and CDR2 is FQNEAQ (reference sequence). Each CDR3 protein is one row after TCRdb ran MiXCR on the 5' RACE reads. The table shows about 15,000 distinct CDR3 sequences, with approximately 8% occurring only once. Points from the study as a whole: Tumor TCRs that were ubiquitous and expanded showed up in blood more at resection than follow-up.

Regarding time point: sample taken at primary tumor resection. Unsorted samples of tumor, nontumor lung or frozen PBMC had their whole RNA sequenced. The donor population consisted of approximately 70 patients with untreated, early-stage non-small cell lung cancer. The sample was PBMCs, taken at surgery. The genes are TRBV7-9 and TRBJ2-2; 7 bases line up with TRBD1. The receptor was isolated from a female donor with early-stage non-small cell lung cancer. The DNA for the CDR3 is TGTGCCAGCAGGAGGGGGACAGTGGTCGCCGGGGAGCTGTTTTTT. It is translated as CASRRGTVVAGELFF.